These 10 T cell receptor beta chains were all obtained from the same sample, sequenced in a study of blood T cell repertoires in COVID-19. TCRdb's copy holds only in-frame clones and misses some; the assay was immunoSEQ multiplex PCR. This sample has about half a million clones, with around nine tenths found just once. The sample comprised PBMCs or T cells enriched from blood (not recorded which). The receptors were sampled from a woman in her sixties or seventies who had recovered from COVID-19.

The CDR3 DNA is TGTGCCAGCTACCTCAGGGTTGGGGACACCGGGGAGCTGTTTTTT. Its protein product is CASYLRVGDTGELFF. V gene TRBV7-9 combines with J gene TRBJ2-2; D may be TRBD1 (5 bases). Between the trimmed V and J ends, which lost 8 bases and 3 bases, there was a span of 16 bases. Germline V gene data show CDR1 as SEHNR and CDR2 as FQNEAQ (reference sequence). CDR3 length: 15 residues.

The rearrangement joins TRBV2 to TRBJ2-7, with TRBD2 as a possible D gene (5 bases). The ends were cut back, 6 bases at V and 7 bases at J, with 13 bases in the middle. The V gene's germline CDR1 is SNHLY and CDR2 FYNNEI. The CDR3 is made up of 12 amino acids. The CDR3 spells CASREDSREQYV. CDR3 bases: TGTGCCAGCAGGGAGGACTCCCGGGAGCAGTACGTC.

The V and J genes are TRBV9 and TRBJ1-2, with TRBD1 matching 8 bases. The germline V gene encodes CDR1 SGDLS and CDR2 YYNGEE. V trimming: 4 bases; J trimming: 10 bases; junction bases outside the gene matches: 6. This CDR3 comprises 12 residues. The CDR3 bases are TGTGCCAGCAGCTCAGGACAGGGCGACTACACCTTC. Protein: CASSSGQGDYTF.

CDR3 DNA sequence: TGTGCCAGCTCCAAAGGGAGTGTGAACACTGAAGCTTTCTTT. The encoded protein is CASSKGSVNTEAFF. The V gene is TRBV18, the J gene TRBJ1-1; D is undetermined. This CDR3 region has 14 residues. Germline CDR1 KGHSH, CDR2 LQKENI. Trimming removed 6 bases at V and 0 bases at J, with 11 bases between.

The chain links TRBV6-1 to TRBJ1-5, with 7 bases aligning to TRBD1. Trimming cost V 1 base and J 2 bases; bases outside gene matches: 5. The CDR3 sequence is 16 residues long. CDR1 is MNHNS, CDR2 SASEGT, per germline. The CDR3 loop is CASSEEGALGNQPQHF. The DNA of the CDR3 is TGTGCCAGCAGTGAAGAGGGGGCGTTGGGCAATCAGCCCCAGCATTTT.

Concerning this clone: One junction end does not reproduce the germline sequence, and a read error may be involved. In DNA form, the CDR3 reads TGTGCCAGCAGTTTAGGGACACCTCACTGCTTT. Protein sequence: CASSLGTPHCF. This chain joins TRBV12-3 or TRBV12-4 and TRBJ1-6, with a possible D match to TRBD1 (5 bases). The CDR3 runs to 11 residues.

This chain connects TRBV5-1 to TRBJ2-5, with 9 bases lining up with TRBD2. Trimming removed 3 bases from V and 1 base from J; junction bases left unmatched: 4. The CDR3 spans 15 residues. CDR1 and CDR2 (germline): SGHRS, YFSETQ. The CDR3 region is CASSYQTSGQETQYF. CDR3 bases: TGCGCCAGCAGCTATCAGACTAGCGGCCAAGAGACCCAGTACTTC. The full variable domain, completed using reference TRBV5-1 and TRBJ2-5, is KAGVTQTPRYLIKTRGQQVTLSCSPISGHRSVSWYQQTPGQGLQFLFEYFSETQRNKGNFPGRFSGRQFSNSRSEMNVSTLELGDSALYLCASSYQTSGQETQYFGPGTRLLVL.

This clone was seen a single time. This rearrangement joins TRBV21-1 to TRBJ1-3; the table calls TRBD1, which could not be checked here. TRBV21-1 is a pseudogene segment. The CDR3 runs 15 residues. As DNA, the CDR3 is TGTGCCAGCACCTTAGCGTCAGGGGCTGGAAACACCATATATTTT. The encoded protein is CASTLASGAGNTIYF.

The rearrangement joins TRBV11-2 to TRBJ1-1, with D uncertain. This CDR3 region has 12 residues. Germline values: CDR1 SGHAT, CDR2 FQNNGV. V dropped 3 bases and J dropped 2 bases, with 4 bases sitting between them. The CDR3 DNA reads as TGTGCCAGCAGCTTTCCAAACACTGAAGCTTTCTTT. As protein: CASSFPNTEAFF.

As DNA, the CDR3 is TGTGCCACCCAGAGCGGGACAGGGGGGACGAACACTGAAGCTTTCTTT. Translated: CATQSGTGGTNTEAFF. The chain carries TRBV24-1 and TRBJ1-1; TRBD1 matches 11 bases. CDR1 and CDR2 (germline): KGHDR, SFDVKD. This CDR3 region has 16 residues. Losses at the gene ends were 9 bases for V and 1 base for J; bases not matched to a gene: 9.